What follows are 5 T cell receptor beta chains derived from one specimen sequenced in a study of OX40 agonist ivuxolimab in advanced cancers. Data came from immunoSEQ multiplex PCR; TCRdb stores just in-frame clones and leaves some out. This repertoire shows tens of thousands of clones, 85% to 90% found once; its top ten account for 5.4%. This specimen consisted of CD4+ or CD8+ T cells sorted from blood, obtained in a trial of the OX40 agonist ivuxolimab. All receptors derive from an adult with an advanced solid tumor such as melanoma, head and neck, liver or kidney cancer.

This clone was recorded once. The genes are TRBV5-1 and TRBJ1-4; 7 bases agree with TRBD1. CDR3 length equals 15 residues. Germline V gives CDR1 SGHRS, CDR2 YFSETQ. Germline trimming cut 1 base from V and 7 bases from J; bases unmatched to any gene: 7. The CDR3 region has the DNA TGCGCCAGCAGCTTGACAGGGGCCCGGAGTGAAAAACTGTTTTTT. It encodes CASSLTGARSEKLFF.

This rearrangement joins TRBV7-8 to TRBJ1-2; D is undetermined. The germline CDR1 and CDR2 sequences are SGHVS and FQNEAQ. Trimming left V 0 bases short and J 8 bases short, with 13 bases between. This CDR3 region has 14 residues. DNA for the CDR3: TGTGCCAGCAGCTTAGCGGAAGCGCGGGAGGGCTACACCTTC. It specifies CASSLAEAREGYTF.

The V gene is TRBV30, the J gene TRBJ2-2; perhaps TRBD1 as D (5 bases). Trimming removed 6 bases at V and 1 base at J, with 12 bases between. The CDR3 runs 14 residues. Germline CDR1 GTSNPN, CDR2 SVGIG (reference sequence). The CDR3 sequence: CACLGQGNTGELFF. CDR3 bases: TGTGCCTGCCTCGGTCAGGGGAACACCGGGGAGCTGTTTTTT.

The V call is TRBV7-9, the J call TRBJ2-3, with TRBD2 matching 8 bases. Germline V gene sequence: CDR1 SEHNR, CDR2 FQNEAQ (reference sequence). CDR3 size: 14 residues. The trim removed 3 bases at V and 3 bases at J, leaving 2 bases unmatched. In DNA form, the CDR3 reads TGTGCCAGCAGCTTGCGCGGGAGGACAGATACGCAGTATTTT. It translates to CASSLRGRTDTQYF.

V and J are TRBV19 and TRBJ2-3; TRBD2 aligns across 9 bases. CDR1 and CDR2 (germline): LNHDA, SQIVND (reference sequence). The CDR3 consists of 17 residues. The V segment lost 3 bases and the J segment 2 bases; nucleotides outside the gene matches: 9. CDR3 loop: CASSIRGAGGFTDTQYF. The DNA of the CDR3 is TGTGCCAGTAGTATCCGGGGAGCGGGAGGCTTCACAGATACGCAGTATTTT.